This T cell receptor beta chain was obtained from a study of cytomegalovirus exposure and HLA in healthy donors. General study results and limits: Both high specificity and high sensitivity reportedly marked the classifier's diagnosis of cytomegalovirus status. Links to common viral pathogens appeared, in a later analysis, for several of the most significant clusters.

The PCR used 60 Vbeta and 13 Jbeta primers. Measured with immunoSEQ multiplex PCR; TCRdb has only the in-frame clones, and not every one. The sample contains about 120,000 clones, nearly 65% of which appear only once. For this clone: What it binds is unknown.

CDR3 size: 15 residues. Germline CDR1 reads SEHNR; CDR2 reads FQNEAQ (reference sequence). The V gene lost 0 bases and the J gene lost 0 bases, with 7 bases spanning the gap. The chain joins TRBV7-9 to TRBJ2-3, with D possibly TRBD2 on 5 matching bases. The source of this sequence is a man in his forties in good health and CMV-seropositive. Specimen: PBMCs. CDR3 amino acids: CASSLARGSTDTQYF. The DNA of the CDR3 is TGTGCCAGCAGCTTAGCTCGGGGAAGCACAGATACGCAGTATTTT.